This TCR beta chain derives from a study of T cell repertoires in cytomegalovirus infection. Study-wide findings and caveats: HLA-C-restricted CMV-specific TCR beta clonotypes prevailed in the ex vivo response.

TCRdb re-derived calls from the reads in MiXCR, one entry per CDR3 protein. In the table there are some 500,000 distinct CDR3 sequences, just under 40% of which are singletons. Germline CDR1 reads SNHLY; CDR2 reads FYNNEI. V was pared by 7 bases and J by 5 bases, with 7 bases of the junction left unmatched. The CDR3 is 14 residues long. As to this clonotype: The antigen is undetermined.

V is TRBV2 and J is TRBJ1-4, with 7 bases lining up with TRBD1. The sequenced sample was cultured PBMCs, obtained from culture after CMV antigen stimulation. The clonotype was recovered from a human donor in good health (CMV status not recorded). Some clones in this sample may be carry-over from other donors' samples. CDR3 region: CASTRQGQNEKLFF. DNA of the CDR3: TGTGCCAGCACCAGACAGGGTCAGAATGAAAAACTGTTTTTT.